This TCR beta chain was identified during a study of cytomegalovirus exposure and HLA in healthy donors. At the level of the study: A prior study identified roughly 110 million unique TCR beta sequences from some 200 million T cells. Study-level results: A missense DCLRE1C variant was associated with V- and J-gene trimming of TCR beta chains in a later analysis, and an independent cohort replicated the association. The authors enumerated over 150 TCR beta chains as linked to cytomegalovirus.

The donors, nominally healthy at sampling, likely had unrecorded immune exposures. The PCR employed 60 Vbeta primers together with 13 Jbeta primers. Some clones are missing from TCRdb's copy, which holds only in-frame ones; the method was immunoSEQ multiplex PCR. The sample has about 160,000 clones, 65% to 90% seen once. With regard to this clone: Its antigen is still unknown.

The ends were cut back, 6 bases at V and 1 base at J, with 14 bases in the middle. The CDR3 is 15 residues long. Germline V gene sequence: CDR1 SGHAT, CDR2 FQNNGV. The V and J genes are TRBV11-2 and TRBJ2-3; D unclear. Sample: PBMCs. This TCR came from a woman younger than 30 in good health and CMV-seronegative. The CDR3 sequence is CASRFGQLGTDTQYF. The CDR3 nucleotides are TGTGCCAGCAGGTTTGGCCAGTTGGGCACAGATACGCAGTATTTT. The whole variable domain, remainder taken from reference TRBV11-2 and TRBJ2-3, is EAGVAQSPRYKIIEKRQSVAFWCNPISGHATLYWYQQILGQGPKLLIQFQNNGVVDDSQLPKDRFSAERLKGVDSTLKIQPAKLEDSAVYLCASRFGQLGTDTQYFGPGTRLTVL.